The rows below give T cell receptor beta chains drawn from one sample of a study of control samples from healthy donors and cancer patients. Clones were read by immunoSEQ multiplex PCR, and TCRdb kept only the in-frame ones, dropping some. The table includes about 70,000 clones, 70% to 90% detected once. Sequenced sample: PBMCs. These receptors were obtained from a woman between 50 and 59 years old with head and neck cancer. Both conserved end residues are part of each CDR3.

j_gene: TRBJ2-3; v_gene: TRBV7-2; CDR3aa: CASSPNGPTDTQYF
j_gene: TRBJ2-5; v_gene: TRBV5-4; CDR3aa: CASSLGVQETQYF
j_gene: TRBJ2-1; v_gene: TRBV24-1; CDR3aa: CATSEPGGRDEQFF
j_gene: TRBJ2-3; v_gene: TRBV15; CDR3aa: CATSRARGRQYF
j_gene: TRBJ1-6; v_gene: TRBV13; CDR3aa: CASRTGRNSPLHF
j_gene: TRBJ1-3; v_gene: TRBV6-5; CDR3aa: CASRGDSGNTIYF
j_gene: TRBJ2-2; v_gene: TRBV6-4; CDR3aa: CASSEEGGNTGELFF
j_gene: TRBJ2-4; v_gene: TRBV4-3; CDR3aa: CASSQDPSSHLAKNIQYF
j_gene: TRBJ1-2; v_gene: TRBV24-1; CDR3aa: CATSDPGTGGGYTF
j_gene: TRBJ1-2; v_gene: TRBV10-3; CDR3aa: CAISESGYYGYTF
j_gene: TRBJ1-4; v_gene: TRBV2; CDR3aa: CASSEVGGEKLFF
j_gene: TRBJ1-1; v_gene: TRBV9; CDR3aa: CASSQGASGNTEAFF
j_gene: TRBJ2-3; v_gene: TRBV5-5; CDR3aa: CASSLVDTRTDTQYF
j_gene: TRBJ1-2; v_gene: TRBV4-3; CDR3aa: CASSQDGTGWDGYTF
j_gene: TRBJ2-1; v_gene: TRBV3-1/TRBV3-2; CDR3aa: CASSQDPRTSKPGGHYNEQFF
j_gene: TRBJ2-6; v_gene: TRBV2; CDR3aa: CASRKGVAGANVLTF
j_gene: TRBJ1-1; v_gene: TRBV6-5; CDR3aa: CASSYSPQGARVEAFF
j_gene: TRBJ2-3; v_gene: TRBV5-1; CDR3aa: CASGTTSEDTQYF
j_gene: TRBJ2-1; v_gene: TRBV7-2; CDR3aa: CASSPPSGGAVEQFF
j_gene: TRBJ2-2; v_gene: TRBV6-5; CDR3aa: CASRPGTEAGELFF
j_gene: TRBJ1-6; v_gene: TRBV30; CDR3aa: CAWSPRYPGYNSPLHF
j_gene: TRBJ1-1; v_gene: TRBV5-4; CDR3aa: CAGSLVQLRTLRADTEAFF